This TCR beta chain was profiled in a study of T cells in tumors and immune-related adverse events. The protocol was immunoSEQ multiplex PCR, while the TCRdb copy is restricted to in-frame clones and leaves out a portion. This sample has fewer than 4,500 clones, with around 80% found just once. The germline V and J ends were trimmed by 0 bases and 4 bases, with 15 bases remaining between them. The CDR3 totals 16 residues. Germline V lookup: CDR1 KGHSH, CDR2 LQKENI. This chain links TRBV18 with TRBJ1-2, with unresolved D. This receptor was obtained from a female donor with metastatic renal cell carcinoma. Source: skin tissue, taken from a patient treated with anti-PD-1 therapy. CDR3 region: CASSPPVYEKSYGYTF. For the CDR3, the DNA is TGTGCCAGCTCACCACCGGTGTATGAGAAAAGCTATGGCTACACCTTC.